A selection of T cell receptor beta chains follows, all from one sample in a study of T cells in localized non-small cell lung cancer. Assay used: immunoSEQ multiplex PCR; TCRdb lists only in-frame clones, some missing. The sample includes 25,000 to 35,000 clones, roughly 75% of them seen just once. Sequences were derived from peripheral blood, sampled before any cancer treatment. These receptors all stem from a male donor at least 60 years old with stage III squamous cell lung carcinoma. CDR3s include the opening cysteine and the closing phenylalanine or tryptophan. The order of the fields is D gene, clone size, V gene, J gene, CDR3 protein, CDR3 DNA. The D gene is left open where the match is weak. Rows may omit the clone size; those that give it use once, few, many or a size class.

-	-	TRBV18	TRBJ1-2	CASSSLQGVHGYTF	TGTGCCAGCTCATCACTTCAGGGAGTCCATGGCTACACCTTC
TRBD1	-	TRBV11-2	TRBJ2-3	CASSLVGTGGNTADTQYF	TGTGCCAGCAGCTTAGTGGGGACAGGTGGCAACACGGCAGATACGCAGTATTTT
-	-	TRBV6-5	TRBJ1-6	CASSQGWTYNSPLHF	TGTGCCAGCAGTCAGGGATGGACCTATAATTCACCCCTCCACTTT
-	-	TRBV7-8	TRBJ2-1	CASSREDYNEQFF	TGTGCCAGCAGCCGAGAGGACTACAATGAGCAGTTCTTC
-	medium-sized	TRBV7-2	TRBJ2-2	CASSSPGVPGELFF	TGTGCCAGCAGCTCACCGGGGGTACCTGGGGAGCTGTTTTTT
-	-	TRBV9	TRBJ2-2	CASSVSPGRTGELFF	TGTGCCAGCAGCGTATCCCCGGGGCGGACCGGGGAGCTGTTTTTT
TRBD1	-	TRBV29-1	TRBJ1-4	CSASGQYEKLFF	TGCAGCGCCTCGGGACAGTATGAAAAACTGTTTTTT
-	-	TRBV7-9	TRBJ2-6	CASSGSRGLRRSGANVLTF	TGTGCCAGCAGCGGGTCCAGGGGCCTCCGTCGGTCTGGGGCCAACGTCCTGACTTTC
-	-	TRBV5-1	TRBJ2-7	CASSLQRESGYEQYF	TGCGCCAGCAGCTTGCAAAGGGAGAGCGGGTACGAGCAGTACTTC
TRBD2	-	TRBV7-2	TRBJ2-7	CASSRGVTSYEQYF	TGTGCCAGCAGTCGGGGGGTCACCTCCTACGAGCAGTACTTC
TRBD2	-	TRBV4-1	TRBJ2-1	CASSQASGTSGSAVYNEQFF	TGCGCCAGCAGCCAAGCTTCCGGGACTAGCGGGTCGGCGGTCTACAATGAGCAGTTCTTC
-	few	TRBV4-3	TRBJ1-6	CASSMGGAGSPLHF	TGCGCCAGCAGCATGGGGGGCGCAGGTTCACCCCTCCACTTT
TRBD2	-	TRBV4-3	TRBJ2-2	CASSQETGRLAPRPTGELFF	TGCGCCAGCAGCCAAGAAACGGGGCGACTAGCCCCTCGCCCCACCGGGGAGCTGTTTTTT
TRBD1	-	TRBV5-1	TRBJ2-1	CASSSPITGAISSYNEQFF	TGCGCCAGCAGCTCGCCAATAACAGGGGCTATAAGCTCCTACAATGAGCAGTTCTTC
-	-	TRBV6-1	TRBJ2-1	CATFSGYNEQFF	TGTGCCACCTTCTCTGGATACAATGAGCAGTTCTTC
TRBD2	-	TRBV29-1	TRBJ2-1	CSFGLAQDEQFF	TGCAGCTTTGGACTAGCGCAGGATGAGCAGTTCTTC
-	-	TRBV5-6	TRBJ2-5	CASSPRQELLTQYF	TGTGCCAGCAGCCCTCGACAGGAACTCTTGACCCAGTACTTC
TRBD1	-	TRBV19	TRBJ2-2	CASSPKDRGTGELFF	TGTGCCAGTAGTCCTAAGGACAGGGGCACCGGGGAGCTGTTTTTT
-	-	TRBV25-1	TRBJ2-7	CASSELEASTTYEQYF	TGTGCCAGCAGTGAACTGGAGGCGAGCACTACCTACGAGCAGTACTTC
-	-	TRBV27	TRBJ1-1	CASSLGRGNTEAFF	TGTGCCAGCAGTTTGGGCAGGGGAAACACTGAAGCTTTCTTT
-	-	TRBV7-8	TRBJ2-1	CASSWGPDNEQFF	TGTGCCAGCAGCTGGGGACCCGACAATGAGCAGTTCTTC
-	once	TRBV28	TRBJ1-2	CASSLITRGYTF	TGTGCCAGCAGTTTAATCACCCGGGGCTACACCTTC
TRBD1	-	TRBV5-1	TRBJ1-1	CASSSGTGNLMNTEAFF	TGCGCCAGCAGCTCCGGGACAGGGAATTTAATGAACACTGAAGCTTTCTTT
-	-	TRBV7-9	TRBJ1-1	CASNNPGAEISTEAFF	TGTGCCAGCAACAATCCGGGGGCAGAGATTAGCACTGAAGCTTTCTTT
TRBD1	-	TRBV25-1	TRBJ2-7	CGLFEGQLYYEQYF	TGTGGACTTTTCGAGGGACAGTTATACTACGAGCAGTACTTC
-	-	TRBV6-6	TRBJ1-2	CASSYSRDEPYGYTF	TGTGCCAGCAGTTACTCGCGGGACGAACCTTATGGCTACACCTTC
TRBD2	-	TRBV5-4	TRBJ2-2	CASSQREWALTGELFF	TGTGCCAGCAGCCAGCGGGAGTGGGCGCTCACCGGGGAGCTGTTTTTT
TRBD1	-	TRBV28	TRBJ1-1	CASGSFRQGTNTEAFF	TGTGCCAGCGGATCTTTTCGACAGGGGACGAACACTGAAGCTTTCTTT
-	-	TRBV6-1	TRBJ1-1	CASSEIRHPEAFF	TGTGCCAGCAGTGAGATTCGACATCCTGAAGCTTTCTTT
TRBD1	-	TRBV9	TRBJ2-7	CASSVRDQGVNQYF	TGTGCCAGCAGCGTTCGGGACCAGGGGGTGAATCAGTACTTC
-	-	TRBV4-3	TRBJ1-1	CASSLGGVENTEAFF	TGCGCCAGCAGCCTAGGGGGAGTGGAGAACACTGAAGCTTTCTTT
TRBD2	-	TRBV7-6	TRBJ2-1	CASSLAIQGTSGGRIYNEQFF	TGTGCCAGCAGCTTAGCAATACAGGGGACTAGCGGGGGGCGGATCTACAATGAGCAGTTCTTC
-	-	TRBV19	TRBJ1-3	CASSIATGFSGNTIYF	TGTGCCAGTAGTATAGCCACAGGGTTCTCTGGAAACACCATATATTTT
-	-	TRBV28	TRBJ1-2	CASSSGRENYGYTF	TGTGCCAGCAGTTCGGGACGGGAGAACTATGGCTACACCTTC
-	few	TRBV7-2	TRBJ2-1	CASSLVEYNEQFF	TGTGCCAGCAGCTTAGTAGAATACAATGAGCAGTTCTTC
-	-	TRBV5-1	TRBJ2-3	CASSLGGTASTDTQYF	TGCGCCAGCAGTTTGGGCGGGACAGCTAGCACAGATACGCAGTATTTT
-	-	TRBV6-6	TRBJ1-1	CASTQRGGTEAFF	TGTGCCAGCACTCAGAGGGGTGGCACTGAAGCTTTCTTT